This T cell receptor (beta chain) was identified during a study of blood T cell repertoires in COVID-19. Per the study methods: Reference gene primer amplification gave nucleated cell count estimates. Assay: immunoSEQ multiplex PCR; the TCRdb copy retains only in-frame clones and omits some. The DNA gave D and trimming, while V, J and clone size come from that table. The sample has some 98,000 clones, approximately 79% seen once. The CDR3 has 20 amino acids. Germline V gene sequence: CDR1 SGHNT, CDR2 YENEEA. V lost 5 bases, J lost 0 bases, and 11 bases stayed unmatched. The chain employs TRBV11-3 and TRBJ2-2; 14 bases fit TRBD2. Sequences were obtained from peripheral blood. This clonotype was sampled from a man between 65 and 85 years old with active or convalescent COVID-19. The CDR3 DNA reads TGTGCCAGCAGCCTCACGATCGGACTAGCGGGGGGCCCGAACACCGGGGAGCTGTTTTTT. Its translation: CASSLTIGLAGGPNTGELFF.